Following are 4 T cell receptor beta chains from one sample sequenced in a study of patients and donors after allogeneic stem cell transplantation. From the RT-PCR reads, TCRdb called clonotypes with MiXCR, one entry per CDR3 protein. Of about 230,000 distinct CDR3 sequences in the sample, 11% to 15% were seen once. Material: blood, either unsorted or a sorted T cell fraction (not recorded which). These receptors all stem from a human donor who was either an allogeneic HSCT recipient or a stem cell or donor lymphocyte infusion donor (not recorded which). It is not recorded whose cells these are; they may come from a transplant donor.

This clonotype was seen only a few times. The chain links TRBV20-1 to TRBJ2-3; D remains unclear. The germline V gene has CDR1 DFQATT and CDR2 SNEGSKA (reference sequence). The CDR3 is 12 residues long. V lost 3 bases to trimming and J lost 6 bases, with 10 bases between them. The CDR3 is CSARPIVDTQYF. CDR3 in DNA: TGCAGTGCTAGGCCGATTGTGGATACGCAGTATTTT.

The CDR3 DNA sequence: TGCGCCAGCAGCCGCGGGCAGCTGAACACTGAAGCTTTCTTT. Translating gives CASSRGQLNTEAFF. The chain uses TRBV5-1 and TRBJ1-1; no clear D gene. The germline V gene has CDR1 SGHRS and CDR2 YFSETQ. The CDR3 covers 14 residues. V lost 4 bases and J lost 0, with 10 bases in between. The variable domain in full, completed from reference TRBV5-1 and TRBJ1-1, reads KAGVTQTPRYLIKTRGQQVTLSCSPISGHRSVSWYQQTPGQGLQFLFEYFSETQRNKGNFPGRFSGRQFSNSRSEMNVSTLELGDSALYLCASSRGQLNTEAFFGQGTRLTVV.

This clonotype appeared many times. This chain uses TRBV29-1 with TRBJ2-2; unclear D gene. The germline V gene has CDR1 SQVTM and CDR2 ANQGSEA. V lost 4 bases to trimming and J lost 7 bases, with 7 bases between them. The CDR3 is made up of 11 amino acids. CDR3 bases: TGCAGCGTTGGTAGGAACGGGGAGCTGTTTTTT. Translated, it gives CSVGRNGELFF.

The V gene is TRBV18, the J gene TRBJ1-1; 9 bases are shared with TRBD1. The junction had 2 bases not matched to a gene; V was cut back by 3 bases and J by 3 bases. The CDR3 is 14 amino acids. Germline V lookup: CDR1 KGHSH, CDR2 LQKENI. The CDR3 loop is CASSPRQGDTEAFF. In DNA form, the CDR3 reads TGTGCCAGCTCACCCAGACAGGGGGACACTGAAGCTTTCTTT.